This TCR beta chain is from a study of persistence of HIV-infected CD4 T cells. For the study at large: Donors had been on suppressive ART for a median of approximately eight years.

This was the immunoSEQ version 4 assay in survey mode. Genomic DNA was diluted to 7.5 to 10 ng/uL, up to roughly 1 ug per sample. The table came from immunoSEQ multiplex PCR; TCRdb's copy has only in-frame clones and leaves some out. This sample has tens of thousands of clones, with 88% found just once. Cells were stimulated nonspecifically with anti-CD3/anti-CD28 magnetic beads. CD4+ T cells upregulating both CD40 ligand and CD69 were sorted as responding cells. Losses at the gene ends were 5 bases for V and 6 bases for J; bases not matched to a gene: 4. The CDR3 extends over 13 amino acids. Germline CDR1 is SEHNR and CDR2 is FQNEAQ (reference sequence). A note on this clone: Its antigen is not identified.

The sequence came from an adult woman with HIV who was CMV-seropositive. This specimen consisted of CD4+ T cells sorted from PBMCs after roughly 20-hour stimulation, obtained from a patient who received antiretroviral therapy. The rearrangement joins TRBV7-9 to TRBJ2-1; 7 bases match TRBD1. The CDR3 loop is CASSDAGGNEQFF. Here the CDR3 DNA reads TGTGCCAGCAGCGATGCAGGGGGCAATGAGCAGTTCTTC.